This TCR beta chain was captured by sequencing in a study of post-analysis software for immune sequencing data. This clonotype was picked up many times. What it recognizes is unknown. Study-level points and caveats: Four or five TRBV segments were more frequent in patients than controls; TRBV5-6, TRBV5-1 and TRBV20-1 belonged to this group.

The junction had 4 bases not matched to a gene; V was cut back by 5 bases and J by 2 bases. CDR1 is DFQATT, CDR2 SNEGSKA, per germline (reference sequence). There are 14 residues in the CDR3. cDNA libraries of TCR beta carried unique molecular identifiers. MiXCR, run by TCRdb on the PCR reads, gives a single entry per CDR3 protein. The sample includes just over 250,000 distinct CDR3 sequences, about 40% of them seen just once. The rearrangement uses TRBV20-1 and TRBJ1-5; the match to TRBD1 covers 9 bases. Sequencing used blood. The source of this sequence is a girl between 5 and 17 years old with multiple sclerosis. CDR3 bases: TGCAGTGCTGGGGGACAGGGCCGCAATCAGCCCCAGCATTTT. Translating it yields CSAGGQGRNQPQHF.